This TCR beta chain derives from a study of spatial heterogeneity in lung cancer (dated by TCRdb to between 2019 and 2020). Context from the whole study: Beta-chain transcripts were consistently detected in greater numbers than alpha-chain transcripts, which likely reflects a higher abundance of beta-chain transcripts. In the raw uncorrected reads, each unique combination of TCR and UMI appeared more than ten times on average. The study quantitatively compared TCR alpha and beta repertoires across multiple tumor regions, matched nontumor lung and blood in non-small cell lung cancer. The study linked features of the TCR repertoire to counts of nonsynonymous mutations, which were determined by whole-exome sequencing of tumor tissue. Both alpha and beta chains were TCR-sequenced in 220 or so tumor regions, under 80 matched nontumor lung samples and 55 to 60 PBMC samples obtained at surgery.

General study outcomes and caveats: Confirming at a functional level the hypothesis that regional TCRs recognize regional mutations was considered to require additional single-cell paired TCR alpha and beta sequencing. Ubiquitous expanded tumor TCRs were found in blood more often at tumor resection than at routine follow-up.

Explained via the paper, the time point label denotes: sample taken at primary tumor resection. The donors were more than 65 patients from the lung TRACERx cohort who had early-stage, untreated non-small cell lung cancer. Without any cell sorting, TCR sequencing was performed on whole RNA extracted either from tumor and nontumor lung tissue or from cryopreserved PBMC samples. Only patients for whom sufficient RNA was available from at least two tumor regions were selected for TCR sequencing. This clonotype came up many times. It lacks a known antigen. One base away there is no much larger clone; base qualities are not given. CDR1 and CDR2 were assigned from the germline V gene as MDHEN and SYDVKM. The CDR3 starts with the cysteine, ends with the phenylalanine, and has 11 residues. Only the CDR3 DNA is retained, 33 bases long and in frame from the first base. Cut back by 7 bases and 3 bases, the V and J ends lie 7 bases apart.

The library was made by 5' RACE. Sequencing was carried out with a NextSeq 500. In the TCR library protocol, a unique molecular identifier was attached to each TCR cDNA molecule so that PCR and sequencing errors could be corrected. Regarding the original processing steps: Decombinator tools were used for TCR identification, UMI-based error correction and CDR3 extraction. TCRs above a frequency of 2 per 1,000, corresponding to the top 1% of the tumor frequency distribution, were defined as expanded. Renyi diversity was computed with the R vegan package after each repertoire had been subsampled 100 times to 5,000 TCRs. CDR3 similarity networks were constructed using string-kernel similarity of amino acid triplets, with links drawn between CDR3s whose pairwise similarity was above 0.82. TCRdb applied fastp at Q25 and MiXCR to the public reads, then kept only in-frame beta chains. Identical CDR3 proteins give one entry, which carries the most common genes and DNA. TCRdb, not the authors, supplied the V and J calls. In all, the sample holds 40,000 to 55,000 distinct CDR3 sequences, and under 7.5% of those were seen once. Clones ranked in the top ten supply 35% to 55% of the sample.

The sequencing used PBMCs, collected at surgery. This clonotype was sampled from a female donor with early-stage non-small cell lung cancer. Here the chain combines TRBV28 and TRBJ2-7, with no confidently assigned D gene. The nucleotides are TGTGCCAGCAAACAGATCTACGAGCAGTACTTC. Its protein is CASKQIYEQYF.